This T cell receptor (beta chain) was found in a study of tumor and adjacent non-tumor tissue in lung cancer. Study details: Aged about 30 to 76 years, patients included nine to eleven men and 4 or 5 women with stage I to III disease.

A modified ARM-PCR protocol with three rounds of nested PCR amplified TCRbeta. TCRdb itself ran the multiplex PCR reads through MiXCR, one entry per CDR3 protein. The sample lists under 95,000 distinct CDR3 sequences; more than 80% were seen once. CDR3 length: 14 residues. The J segment lost 2 bases and the V segment lost 11 bases, leaving 10 bases of the junction unmatched. Per germline, CDR1 SGHAT and CDR2 FQNNGV. This sample's RNA came from whole unsorted tissue. The normal lung tissue was taken more than 3 cm from the tumor edge. Material for sequencing was distant non-tumor lung tissue. The source is a man aged 55 to 70 with non-small cell lung cancer. The rearrangement joins TRBV11-2 to TRBJ2-7; 9 bases align to TRBD1. The CDR3 DNA sequence: TGTGCCTGTAGCTTCGGGACAGGGCCCTACGAGCAGTACTTC. It is translated as CACSFGTGPYEQYF.